Following are 17 T cell receptor beta chains from one sample sequenced in a study of cytomegalovirus exposure and HLA in healthy donors (dated by TCRdb to 2016 to 2017). To prepare the library, the immunoSEQ multiplex PCR assay was applied. The multiplex PCR relied on a mix of 60 forward primers for TCR Vbeta segments and 13 reverse primers for TCR Jbeta segments. In TCRdb, the immuneACCESS table is reduced to in-frame sequences with V and J assigned. These tables do not hold every clone; where another copy was compared, an unresolved V gene accounts for under half, and the others remain unexplained. The sample profile shows about 190,000 clones; about four fifths of them were found once. Jointly, the top ten make up over 2% of the sample. Sequenced material: PBMCs. The receptors were sampled from a woman aged 45-59 years in good health and CMV-seropositive.

The CDR3 region is CASSTTGVRSPLHF. CDR3 bases: TGTGCCAGCAGCACCACAGGGGTTCGGTCACCCCTCCACTTT. The chain joins TRBV21-1 to TRBJ1-6; TRBD1 is the table's D call and was not checked against the DNA. TRBV21-1 is shown as a pseudogene. The CDR3 is 14 residues long.

The chain uses TRBV18 and TRBJ1-3, with a possible D match to TRBD1 (6 bases). Germline values: CDR1 KGHSH, CDR2 LQKENI. V was clipped by 4 bases and J by 1 base, with 11 bases between them. The CDR3 contains 15 residues. The CDR3 sequence: CASSLSRGSGNTIYF. DNA for the CDR3: TGTGCCAGCTCACTGTCCAGGGGATCTGGAAACACCATATATTTT.

The chain joins TRBV2 to TRBJ2-7; 9 positions match TRBD1. The CDR3 runs 14 residues. Trimming took 6 bases from V and 8 from J; bases not matched to a gene: 11. Germline lookup yields CDR1 SNHLY and CDR2 FYNNEI. The CDR3 DNA follows: TGTGCCAGCAGATTGGGACAGGGTACACACCAGCAGTACTTC. Protein product: CASRLGQGTHQQYF.

The chain joins TRBV18 to TRBJ2-1; unclear D gene. V was cut by 0 bases and J by 3 bases, with 6 bases left in between. CDR3 length: 14 residues. The germline V gene has CDR1 KGHSH and CDR2 LQKENI. The CDR3 loop is CASSPPARYNEQFF. The CDR3 DNA reads as TGTGCCAGCTCACCACCAGCCCGCTACAATGAGCAGTTCTTC.

This chain uses TRBV14 with TRBJ2-5; D is perhaps TRBD1 (6 bases). Deletions cut 4 bases from V and 5 bases from J, with 14 bases between. The germline CDR1 and CDR2 sequences are SGHDN and FVKESK. The CDR3 has 14 residues. CDR3 amino acids: CASSLLGAVETQYF. CDR3 coding DNA: TGTGCCAGCAGCCTTCTGGGGGCTGTGGAGACCCAGTACTTC.

The chain links TRBV2 to TRBJ2-1; tentative D call: TRBD2 (5 bases). Germline CDR1 is SNHLY and CDR2 is FYNNEI. Trimming removed 7 bases at V and 4 bases at J, with 11 bases between. The CDR3 totals 13 residues. CDR3 in amino acids: CASTTRDYNEQFF. Here the CDR3 DNA reads TGTGCCAGCACTACTAGGGATTACAATGAGCAGTTCTTC.

The rearrangement joins TRBV18 to TRBJ2-2, with a tentative D call TRBD2 (6 bases). V was pared by 2 bases and J by 8 bases, with 9 bases between. The CDR3 length is 13 residues. CDR1 is KGHSH and CDR2 is LQKENI in the germline V gene. The CDR3 DNA reads TGTGCCAGCTCACCATGGCTAGCGGGGGAGCTGTTTTTT. Amino acids: CASSPWLAGELFF.

J is TRBJ1-4 and V is TRBV6-6, with a possible D match to TRBD1 (6 bases). Trimming shortened V by 10 bases and J by 3 bases, and 12 bases separated the two germline ends. Germline lookup yields CDR1 MNHNY and CDR2 SVGAGI (reference sequence). The CDR3 runs 13 residues. CDR3 nucleotides: TGTGCCATCTGGGGACACCCTAATGAAAAACTGTTTTTT. Its protein is CAIWGHPNEKLFF.

This clone was counted a single time. The chain joins TRBV11-3 to TRBJ2-5; TRBD2 matches 13 bases. Trimming at V came to 6 bases and at J to 1 base, leaving 5 bases not matched to a gene. In germline, CDR1 is SGHNT, CDR2 YENEEA. The CDR3 consists of 16 residues. CDR3 DNA sequence: TGTGCCAGCAGTCCAGGACTAGCGGGGGCCCAAGAGACCCAGTACTTC. Residues: CASSPGLAGAQETQYF.

The chain carries TRBV6-5 and TRBJ1-1; D gene uncertain. Trimming removed 0 bases from V and 6 bases from J, with 5 bases in between. The CDR3 contains 12 residues. Germline V CDR1 and CDR2: MNHEY, SVGAGI. This CDR3 reads CASSYSRSEAFF. Here the CDR3 DNA reads TGTGCCAGCAGTTACTCCAGGTCTGAAGCTTTCTTT.

This clone was counted between two and nine times. The chain is built from TRBV5-1 and TRBJ2-2; D perhaps matches TRBD2 (5 bases). V lost 0 bases and J 0 bases, leaving 12 bases between the germline ends. The germline V gene has CDR1 SGHRS and CDR2 YFSETQ. The length of the CDR3 is 17 residues. CDR3 loop: CASSLDSADANTGELFF. For the CDR3, the DNA is TGCGCCAGCAGCTTGGATAGCGCAGACGCGAACACCGGGGAGCTGTTTTTT. Full variable domain (remainder filled in from reference TRBV5-1 and TRBJ2-2): KAGVTQTPRYLIKTRGQQVTLSCSPISGHRSVSWYQQTPGQGLQFLFEYFSETQRNKGNFPGRFSGRQFSNSRSEMNVSTLELGDSALYLCASSLDSADANTGELFFGEGSRLTVL.

This rearrangement joins TRBV2 to TRBJ2-3, with 8 bases lining up with TRBD1. Germline assignment: CDR1 SNHLY and CDR2 FYNNEI. J gave up 2 bases and V 6 bases, and 10 bases lay outside the gene matches. The CDR3 contains 16 residues. The CDR3 reads CASSYAYRGATDTQYF. CDR3 bases: TGTGCCAGCAGCTATGCGTACAGGGGGGCCACAGATACGCAGTATTTT.

The rearrangement links TRBV7-9 to TRBJ1-1; TRBD1 aligns across 8 bases. V was pared by 6 bases and J by 1 base, with 16 bases of the junction left unmatched. Germline CDR1 and CDR2: SEHNR and FQNEAQ (reference sequence). The CDR3 runs to 18 residues. The CDR3 DNA follows: TGTGCCAGCAGTCGACAATCCGGGACAGGCCAACCGAACACTGAAGCTTTCTTT. It translates to CASSRQSGTGQPNTEAFF. Variable domain in full (rest from reference TRBV7-9 and TRBJ1-1): DTGVSQNPRHKITKRGQNVTFRCDPISEHNRLYWYRQTLGQGPEFLTYFQNEAQLEKSRLLSDRFSAERPKGSFSTLEIQRTEQGDSAMYLCASSRQSGTGQPNTEAFFGQGTRLTVV.

For the CDR3, the DNA is TGTGCCACTCGGACAGGGAGTCCCCTAAACTATGGCTACACCTTC. Protein sequence: CATRTGSPLNYGYTF. This rearrangement joins TRBV6-1 to TRBJ1-2; 8 bases are a match to TRBD1. The ends lost 10 bases at V and 2 bases at J; junction bases unmatched: 12. CDR1 and CDR2 from the germline V gene are MNHNS and SASEGT. The CDR3 loop spans 15 amino acids.

The chain has TRBV2 and TRBJ1-6; the D is unclear. V shed 8 bases and J shed 0 bases, with 11 bases lying between them. CDR1 and CDR2 from the germline V gene are SNHLY and FYNNEI. The CDR3 has 15 residues. CDR3 in DNA: TGTGCCAGCGCGGCGGTGAGCTCCTATAATTCACCCCTCCACTTT. Translation gives CASAAVSSYNSPLHF.

The chain couples TRBV10-3 to TRBJ1-6; 11 nucleotides align to TRBD1. CDR3 size: 16 residues. The germline CDR1 and CDR2 sequences are ENHRY and SYGVKD. The trim removed 2 bases at V and 7 bases at J, leaving 4 bases unmatched. The CDR3 is CAISERDRGGNSPLHF. Here the CDR3 DNA reads TGTGCCATCAGTGAGCGGGACAGGGGGGGAAATTCACCCCTCCACTTT.

This clone showed up just a few times. The chain joins TRBV6-5 to TRBJ1-4; the match to TRBD1 covers 7 bases. V shed 2 bases, J shed 5 bases, and the junction held 5 bases outside the gene matches. This CDR3 region has 15 residues. Looked up from germline, CDR1 is MNHEY and CDR2 is SVGAGI. The CDR3 here is CASSYQGQTNEKLFF. The CDR3 nucleotides read TGTGCCAGCAGTTACCAGGGACAGACGAATGAAAAACTGTTTTTT.